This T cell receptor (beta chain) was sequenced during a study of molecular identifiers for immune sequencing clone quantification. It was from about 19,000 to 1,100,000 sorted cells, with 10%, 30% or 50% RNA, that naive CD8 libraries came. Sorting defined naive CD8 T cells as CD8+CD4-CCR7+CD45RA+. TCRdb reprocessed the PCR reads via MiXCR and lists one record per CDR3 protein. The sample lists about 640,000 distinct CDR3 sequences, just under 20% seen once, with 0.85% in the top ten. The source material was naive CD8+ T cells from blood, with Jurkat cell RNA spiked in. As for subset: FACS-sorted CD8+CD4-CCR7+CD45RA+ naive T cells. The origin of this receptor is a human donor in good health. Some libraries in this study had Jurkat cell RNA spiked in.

CDR3 nucleotides: TGTGCCAGCAGCCCAGCGGCGGGAGTGAACGAGCAGTACTTC. It is translated as CASSPAAGVNEQYF. The V gene is TRBV7-9, the J gene TRBJ2-7, with 7 bases that match TRBD2. The germline gives CDR1 SEHNR, CDR2 FQNEAQ (reference sequence). The ends lost 5 bases at V and 5 bases at J; junction bases unmatched: 9. The CDR3 has 14 residues.